The 15 T cell receptor beta chains in this list originate from one sample, sequenced in a study of siplizumab effects on memory and regulatory T cells. Only in-frame clones appear in the TCRdb table, and some are missing; sequencing was by immunoSEQ multiplex PCR. The table includes about 80,000 clones, approximately 95% detected once. Sequencing was carried out using CD8+ T cells sorted from blood. These receptors were collected from a human donor in good health.

The J gene is TRBJ2-7, the V gene TRBV6-5, with TRBD1 matching over 11 bases. Germline CDR1 MNHEY, CDR2 SVGAGI. The CDR3 sequence is 14 residues long. The V and J ends lost 5 bases and 0 bases, in that order; junction bases with no gene match: 0. The CDR3 DNA sequence: TGTGCCAGCAGTGGGACAGGGGGCTCCTACGAGCAGTACTTC. This sequence encodes CASSGTGGSYEQYF.

This clone was picked up a small number of times. The chain couples TRBV2 to TRBJ1-1; 9 bases are shared with TRBD1. The CDR3 has 13 residues. V shed 9 bases and J 1 base; nucleotides not matched to a gene: 3. Germline CDR1 SNHLY, CDR2 FYNNEI. In nucleotides, the CDR3 is TGTGCCAGAAAGGGACAGGGGAACACTGAAGCTTTCTTT. It yields the protein CARKGQGNTEAFF.

This chain uses TRBV15 with TRBJ1-4; 9 positions match TRBD1. After removal of 5 bases from V and 8 bases from J, the junction contained 9 bases not matched to a gene. This CDR3 has 15 residues. CDR1 is LNHNV and CDR2 is YYDKDF in the germline V gene (reference sequence). The CDR3 protein is CATSSRQGEGEKLFF. The DNA for the CDR3 is TGTGCCACCAGCTCCCGACAGGGGGAAGGGGAAAAACTGTTTTTT.

The chain employs TRBV5-6 and TRBJ2-1; possible D gene TRBD1, 5 bases. The CDR3 is 15 amino acids. With 2 bases removed from V and 0 bases from J, the gap between germline ends came to 9 bases. Germline assignment: CDR1 SGHDT and CDR2 YYEEEE. The chain's CDR3 is CASSFGTGSYNEQFF. The DNA of the CDR3 is TGTGCCAGCAGCTTTGGAACAGGCTCCTACAATGAGCAGTTCTTC.

A word on this clone: The sample contains more than one DNA sequence encoding this CDR3. The chain employs TRBV7-9 and TRBJ2-7; D gene ambiguous. V was pared by 3 bases and J by 0 bases, with 3 bases between. Germline lookup yields CDR1 SEHNR and CDR2 FQNEAQ (reference sequence). CDR3 length: 12 residues. The CDR3 nucleotides read TGTGCCAGCAGCTTGATCTCCTACGAGCAGTACTTC. Its protein product is CASSLISYEQYF.

The chain has TRBV9 and TRBJ1-1; 8 nucleotides match TRBD1. The CDR3 consists of 16 residues. J lost 4 bases, V lost 3 bases, and 11 bases had no gene match. Germline V CDR1 and CDR2: SGDLS, YYNGEE. CDR3 protein: CASSADRVRTGTEAFF. The CDR3 region has the DNA TGTGCCAGCAGCGCGGACAGGGTCCGTACGGGCACTGAAGCTTTCTTT.

The chain employs TRBV9 and TRBJ2-5, with 7 positions matching TRBD2. The germline CDR1 and CDR2 sequences are SGDLS and YYNGEE. The CDR3 covers 17 residues. V was pared by 4 bases and J by 0 bases, with 12 bases of the junction left unmatched. The CDR3 DNA sequence: TGTGCCAGCAGCCCGGGGGTGGGCGGGAGACACCAAGAGACCCAGTACTTC. It yields the protein CASSPGVGGRHQETQYF. The full variable domain, with the rest looked up from reference TRBV9 and TRBJ2-5, is DSGVTQTPKHLITATGQRVTLRCSPRSGDLSVYWYQQSLDQGLQFLIQYYNGEERAKGNILERFSAQQFPDLHSELNLSSLELGDSALYFCASSPGVGGRHQETQYFGPGTRLLVL.

The V and J genes are TRBV27 and TRBJ2-7, with 10 bases matching TRBD2. Germline CDR1 is MNHEY and CDR2 is SMNVEV (reference sequence). The CDR3 spans 16 residues. J was trimmed by 3 bases and V by 1 base; bases with no gene match: 6. CDR3 sequence: CASSLLLASGSYEQYF. In nucleotides, the CDR3 is TGTGCCAGCAGTTTATTACTGGCTAGCGGGAGCTACGAGCAGTACTTC.

The V call is TRBV19, the J call TRBJ2-1; the D is unclear. This CDR3 has 14 residues. Germline CDR1 reads LNHDA; CDR2 reads SQIVND (reference sequence). Trimming took 5 bases from V and 0 from J, leaving 8 bases between them. The CDR3 DNA reads as TGTGCCAGTAGTCCAGGCGGCTCCTACAATGAGCAGTTCTTC. Translating gives CASSPGGSYNEQFF.

The genes are TRBV6-5 and TRBJ1-1, with D uncertain. The germline V gene encodes CDR1 MNHEY and CDR2 SVGAGI. Trimming took off 8 bases at V and 6 bases at J, with 10 bases between the two ends. The CDR3 runs 11 residues. The CDR3 DNA reads as TGTGCCAGCGGTGAAGTTCCTGAAGCTTTCTTT. It specifies CASGEVPEAFF.

The rearrangement uses TRBV5-6 and TRBJ2-7; D may be TRBD2 (5 bases). With 0 bases removed from V and 3 bases from J, the gap between germline ends came to 7 bases. The CDR3 sequence is 13 residues long. Germline V gene data show CDR1 as SGHDT and CDR2 as YYEEEE. The CDR3 coding sequence is TGTGCCAGCAGCTTGGAAGGGAGCTACGAGCAGTACTTC. Residues: CASSLEGSYEQYF.

This clone appeared a single time. V and J are TRBV11-2 and TRBJ2-1; 10 positions agree with TRBD2. With V trimmed by 8 bases and J by 8 bases, 6 bases remained unmatched. CDR3 length: 13 amino acids. Germline V gene lookup returns CDR1 SGHAT and CDR2 FQNNGV. This CDR3 is CASEPSGGHEQFF. CDR3 nucleotide sequence: TGTGCCAGCGAGCCTAGCGGGGGCCATGAGCAGTTCTTC.

This rearrangement joins TRBV19 to TRBJ2-7; 9 positions agree with TRBD1. CDR1 LNHDA and CDR2 SQIVND come from the germline V gene (reference sequence). J was trimmed by 3 bases and V by 3 bases; bases with no gene match: 3. CDR3 length equals 14 residues. The CDR3 DNA reads TGTGCCAGTAGTATGGGGACAGGGTACTACGAGCAGTACTTC. Encoded protein: CASSMGTGYYEQYF.

This clone was recorded a few times. The genes are TRBV6-5 and TRBJ2-1; the match to TRBD2 covers 9 bases. CDR1 and CDR2 from the germline V gene are MNHEY and SVGAGI. V trimming: 4 bases; J trimming: 6 bases; junction bases outside the gene matches: 4. This CDR3 is built from 14 residues. The CDR3 DNA is TGTGCCAGCAGTTTTAGCGGGAGTAGCAATGAGCAGTTCTTC. It translates to CASSFSGSSNEQFF.

The chain uses TRBV11-3 and TRBJ2-1, with 10 bases matching TRBD1. CDR3 size: 14 residues. Per the germline V gene, CDR1 is SGHNT and CDR2 is YENEEA. Trimming took 3 bases from V and 7 from J; bases not matched to a gene: 3. The CDR3 bases are TGTGCCAGCAGCTTTATGGGACAGGGGAATGAGCAGTTCTTC. Amino acids: CASSFMGQGNEQFF.